This record covers a single TCR beta chain. Its antigen is as yet unknown. This sample was included in a study of cytomegalovirus exposure and HLA in healthy donors. Study at large: The 100 to 150 validation repertoires, a later analysis reported, used the same platform as the roughly 660 repertoires from the first cohort.

This CDR3 region has 14 residues. Trimming shortened V by 6 bases and J by 5 bases, and 16 bases separated the two germline ends. The germline gives CDR1 MNHEY, CDR2 SVGAGI. Clones were read by immunoSEQ multiplex PCR, and TCRdb kept only the in-frame ones, dropping some. Of 100,000 to 150,000 clones listed, roughly 86% are singletons. Study outcomes and limitations: Researchers reported that a few CMV-associated chains were confirmed in vitro as CMV antigen-specific.

This clonotype was sampled from a man younger than 40 in good health and CMV-seronegative. The material sequenced was PBMCs. This rearrangement joins TRBV6-5 to TRBJ1-2; D is perhaps TRBD1 (6 bases). The CDR3 DNA follows: TGTGCCAGCAGAGGTAGAGGGGGGGGATATGGCTACACCTTC. Protein: CASRGRGGGYGYTF.